One sample yielded the 9 T cell receptor beta chains listed below, sequenced in a study of beta chain features in type 1 diabetes (dated by TCRdb to 2016 to 2019). Libraries came from the immunoSEQ multiplex PCR assay. All of the isolated RNA was reverse transcribed with the High Capacity cDNA Reverse Transcription Kit, so expressed TCRB transcripts were sequenced. Held by TCRdb, this immuneACCESS table contains in-frame sequences only and omits some clones. Under half of the omission traces to an unresolved V gene where checked; the cause of the rest is unknown. This sample holds a few hundred thousand clones; about 15% were observed only once. 0.035% to 0.04% of the sample is in the top ten clones. What was sequenced was naive CD4+ T cells from blood. The cell subset or site label of this sample denotes: true naive CD4+ T cells. The receptors stem from a man aged 25-40 years in good health.

The V gene is TRBV6-1, the J gene TRBJ2-7; maybe TRBD1 (6 bases). Germline V gene data show CDR1 as MNHNS and CDR2 as SASEGT. V was pared by 0 bases and J by 6 bases, with 12 bases between. The CDR3 contains 14 residues. The CDR3 region is CASSEARAGVEQYF. CDR3 DNA: TGTGCCAGCAGTGAAGCGCGGGCAGGGGTCGAGCAGTACTTC.

The rearrangement links TRBV4-3 to TRBJ2-2; D is unresolved. V shed 1 base and J shed 2 bases, with 11 bases lying between them. Germline loops: CDR1 LGHNA, CDR2 YSLEER. This CDR3 is built from 16 residues. The CDR3 nucleotides read TGCGCCAGCAGCCAAGTAGCATTTGGAAACACCGGGGAGCTGTTTTTT. The encoded protein is CASSQVAFGNTGELFF.

Comment on this clone: The junction and the germline gene differ at one end; a read error may be behind it. This sequence joins TRBV29-1 and TRBJ1-2; the D gene is possibly TRBD1 (5 bases). Germline assignment: CDR1 SQVTM and CDR2 ANQGSEA. The CDR3 spans 12 residues. The CDR3 loop is CSGEGQGPGYTF. In nucleotides, the CDR3 is TGCAGCGGTGAAGGGCAGGGCCCTGGCTACACCTTC.

This sequence joins TRBV29-1 and TRBJ2-7; D gene uncertain. The germline CDR1 and CDR2 sequences are SQVTM and ANQGSEA. V was shortened by 4 bases and J by 2 bases, with 9 bases between the two germline ends. CDR3 length equals 12 residues. DNA of the CDR3: TGCAGCGTTGTGTACGAAACCTACGAGCAGTACTTC. Its translation: CSVVYETYEQYF.

The table lists this clone with a few counts. The chain employs TRBV6-1 and TRBJ2-7; a possible D gene is TRBD1 (5 bases). Germline assignment: CDR1 MNHNS and CDR2 SASEGT. This CDR3 spans 14 amino acids. Trimming cost V 6 bases and J 3 bases, with 15 bases left between them. The DNA of the CDR3 is TGTGCCAGCAGGAAGACAGTAGATGTCTACGAGCAGTACTTC. Encoded protein: CASRKTVDVYEQYF.

This chain uses TRBV30 with TRBJ2-7; D tentatively fits TRBD1 or TRBD2 (5 bases each). Germline V gene lookup returns CDR1 GTSNPN and CDR2 SVGIG (reference sequence). The V end lost 0 bases, the J end lost 4 bases, and 10 bases lay between the germline ends. The CDR3 spans 13 residues. The CDR3 loop is CAWSVWGKYEQYV. DNA for the CDR3: TGTGCCTGGAGTGTTTGGGGGAAATACGAGCAGTACGTC.

This clone was detected a few times. The chain carries TRBV29-1 and TRBJ1-1; D is unresolved. Germline CDR1 is SQVTM and CDR2 is ANQGSEA. V shed 7 bases and J shed 4 bases, with 16 bases lying between them. The CDR3 runs to 13 residues. CDR3 nucleotide sequence: TGCAGCGGAAACATTGGTCAAGGCACTGAAGCTTTCTTT. This sequence encodes CSGNIGQGTEAFF.

The chain employs TRBV6-5 and TRBJ2-7; a possible D gene is TRBD1 (6 bases). V lost 6 bases and J 3 bases, leaving 12 bases between the germline ends. From germline, CDR1 is MNHEY and CDR2 SVGAGI. There are 13 residues in the CDR3. In DNA, the CDR3 is TGTGCCAGCAGCCCAGGGGTTGTCTACGAGCAGTACGTC. Residues: CASSPGVVYEQYV.

The V and J genes are TRBV7-2 and TRBJ2-1; tentatively, D is TRBD1 (5 bases). In germline, CDR1 is SGHTA, CDR2 FQGNSA. The CDR3 is 14 residues long. V lost 5 bases and J lost 4, with 12 bases in between. This CDR3 reads CASSPKGLYNEQFF. The CDR3 DNA follows: TGTGCCAGCAGCCCTAAGGGGCTTTACAATGAGCAGTTCTTC.